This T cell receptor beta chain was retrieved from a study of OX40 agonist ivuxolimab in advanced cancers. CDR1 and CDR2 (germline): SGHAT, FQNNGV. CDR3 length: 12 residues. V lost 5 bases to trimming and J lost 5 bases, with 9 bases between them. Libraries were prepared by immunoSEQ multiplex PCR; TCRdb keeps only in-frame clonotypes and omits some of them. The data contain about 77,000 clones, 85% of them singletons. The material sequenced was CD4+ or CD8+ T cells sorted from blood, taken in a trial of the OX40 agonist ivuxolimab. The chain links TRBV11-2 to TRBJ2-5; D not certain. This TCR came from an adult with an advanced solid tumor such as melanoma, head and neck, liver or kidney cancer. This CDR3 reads CASSPTPETQYF. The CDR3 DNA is TGTGCCAGCAGCCCCACCCCGGAGACCCAGTACTTC.